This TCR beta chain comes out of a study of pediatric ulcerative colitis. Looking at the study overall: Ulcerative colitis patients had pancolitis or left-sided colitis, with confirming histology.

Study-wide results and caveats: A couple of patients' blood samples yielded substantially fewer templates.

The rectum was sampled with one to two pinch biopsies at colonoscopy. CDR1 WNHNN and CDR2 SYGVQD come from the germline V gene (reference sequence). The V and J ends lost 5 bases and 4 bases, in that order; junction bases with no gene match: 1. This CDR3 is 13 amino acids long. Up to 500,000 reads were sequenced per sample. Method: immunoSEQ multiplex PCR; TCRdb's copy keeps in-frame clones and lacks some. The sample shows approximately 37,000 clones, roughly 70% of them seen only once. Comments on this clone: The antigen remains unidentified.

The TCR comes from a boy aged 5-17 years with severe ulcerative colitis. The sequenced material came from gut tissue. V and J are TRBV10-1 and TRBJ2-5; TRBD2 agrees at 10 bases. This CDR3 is CASSRLAGETQYF. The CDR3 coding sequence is TGCGCCAGCAGTCGACTAGCGGGAGAGACCCAGTACTTC.